One TCR beta chain is described in this entry. The table lists this clonotype with many counts. Its antigen is not yet known. No base quality information exists; no much larger clone differs at one position. This sample is part of a study of CD8+CD57+ T cells in acquired aplastic anemia (dated by TCRdb to the late 2010s). About the study as a whole: DNA extracted from sorted CD4+ and CD8+ cells had a mean of approximately 3.5 ug, with a range of roughly 0.17 to 30 ug. Healthy donor samples averaged about 9.8 million reads for CD4+ and under 12 million for CD8+ cells.

The study deep-sequenced TCR repertoires of sorted CD4+ and CD8+ blood T cells from severe aplastic anemia patients and healthy subjects. Ficoll-Paque density gradient centrifugation was used to isolate peripheral blood mononuclear cells. Before DNA was extracted, CD4+ and CD8+ T cells were sorted using either FACS or magnetic beads. Profiling of TCR beta VDJ combinations and CDR3 sequences used genomic DNA as the template. An Illumina HiSeq 2000 was the platform used for TCR repertoire sequencing. The authors' pipeline ran thus. TRBV/TRBJ rearrangement plots, CDR3 size and DJ length profiles, and Simpson's diversity index were used to evaluate the repertoires. Whichever DNA sequence was most abundant in the deep sequencing data was defined as the immunodominant clone. CDR3 amino acid sequences were checked for sharing between subjects and were compared against published repertoires and the VDJdb database. TCRdb handled the public reads itself, with Q25 trimming in fastp and clone calling in MiXCR, and kept productive beta chains. Rows with a matching CDR3 protein are joined into one entry that keeps the most common DNA and genes. These V and J calls derive from TCRdb rather than the authors' analysis. The sample table lists 100,000 to 150,000 distinct CDR3 sequences, 48% of them with a count of one. Around 2.3% of the sample rests with the top ten.

Findings and caveats that apply to the study as a whole: Twenty-nine CD8+ CDR3 sequences were shared between patients and controls but appeared highly expressed in patients and within their immunodominant clones. No significant difference in CD8+ Simpson's diversity was found between patients and healthy controls (P=0.060).

Source material: sorted CD4+, CD8+, or CD8+CD57+ T cells (not recorded which) from PBMCs. The receptor was isolated from a human donor in good health, serving as a control.

The CDR3 has the sequence CASTRTSGGRADTQYF. The nucleotide sequence reads TGTGCCAGCACTAGGACTAGCGGGGGGCGGGCAGATACGCAGTATTTT. This chain is built from TRBV6-1 and TRBJ2-3; 14 nucleotides in the junction match TRBD2. The CDR3 spans 16 residues, from the cysteine through the phenylalanine. Here the CDR3 DNA is all that survives: 48 bases in frame from base 1. Trimming removed 7 bases from V and 4 bases from J; the gene matches leave 7 bases unexplained. CDR1 and CDR2 are read off the germline V gene as MNHNS and SASEGT.